The subject of this entry is one TCR beta chain. Antigen specificity is unknown. This sample was taken from a study of cytomegalovirus exposure and HLA in healthy donors. On the study more broadly: In an early release, HLA-typed donors contributed 77 million or so unique TCR sequences.

V was pared by 0 bases and J by 9 bases, with 9 bases between. Germline-derived CDR1 and CDR2 are MNHEY and SVGAGI. The CDR3 runs 12 residues. Findings and caveats of the study: In a later analysis, TCR beta V- and J-gene trimming showed a link to a missense DCLRE1C variant. It was assumed in the presence/absence analyses that sequencing depth was roughly uniform across donors.

All donors participated as healthy donors of bone marrow. The PCR ran on 60 Vbeta and 13 Jbeta primers. Produced via immunoSEQ multiplex PCR; TCRdb's table is partial and in-frame only. The top ten clones hold 2.7% of a sample with about 30,000 clones, about 86% of them seen once. This chain uses TRBV6-5 with TRBJ2-7, with no clear D. The sequenced sample was PBMCs. The sequence derives from a boy aged 5-17 years in good health and CMV-seronegative. The CDR3 DNA reads as TGTGCCAGCAGTTACTCACCTAGTTTGCAGTACTTC. As protein: CASSYSPSLQYF.